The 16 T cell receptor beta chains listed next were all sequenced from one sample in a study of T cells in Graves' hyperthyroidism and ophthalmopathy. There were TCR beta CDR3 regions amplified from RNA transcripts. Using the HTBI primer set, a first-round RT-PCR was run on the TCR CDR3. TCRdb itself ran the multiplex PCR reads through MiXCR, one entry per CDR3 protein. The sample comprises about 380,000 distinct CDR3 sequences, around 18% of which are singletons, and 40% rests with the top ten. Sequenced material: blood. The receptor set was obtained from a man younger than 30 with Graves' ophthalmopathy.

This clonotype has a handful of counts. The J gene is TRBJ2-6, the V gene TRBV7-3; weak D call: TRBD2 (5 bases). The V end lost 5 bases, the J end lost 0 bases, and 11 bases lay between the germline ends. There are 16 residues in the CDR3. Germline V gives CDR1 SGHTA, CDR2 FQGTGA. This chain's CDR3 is CASSPGGSSGANVLTF. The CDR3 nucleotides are TGTGCCAGCAGCCCGGGCGGGTCCTCTGGGGCCAACGTCCTGACTTTC. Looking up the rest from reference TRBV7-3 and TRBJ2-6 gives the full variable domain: GAGVSQTPSNKVTEKGKYVELRCDPISGHTALYWYRQSLGQGPEFLIYFQGTGAADDSGLPNDRFFAVRPEGSVSTLKIQRTERGDSAVYLCASSPGGSSGANVLTFGAGSRLTVL.

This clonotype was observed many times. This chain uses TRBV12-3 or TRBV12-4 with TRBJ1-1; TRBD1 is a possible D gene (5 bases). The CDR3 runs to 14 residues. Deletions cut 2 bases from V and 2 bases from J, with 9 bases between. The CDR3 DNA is TGTGCCAGCAGTTTAAGGGGCGGAAACACTGAAGCTTTCTTT. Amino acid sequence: CASSLRGGNTEAFF.

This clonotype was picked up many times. CDR3 sequence: CASSGGGDEQFF. The CDR3 DNA reads as TGTGCCAGCAGTGGAGGGGGGGATGAGCAGTTCTTC. The V gene is TRBV2, the J gene TRBJ2-1, with D maybe TRBD2 (7 bases). This CDR3 is 12 amino acids long. Trimming shortened V by 4 bases and J by 8 bases, and 9 bases separated the two germline ends. CDR1 is SNHLY, CDR2 FYNNEI, per germline.

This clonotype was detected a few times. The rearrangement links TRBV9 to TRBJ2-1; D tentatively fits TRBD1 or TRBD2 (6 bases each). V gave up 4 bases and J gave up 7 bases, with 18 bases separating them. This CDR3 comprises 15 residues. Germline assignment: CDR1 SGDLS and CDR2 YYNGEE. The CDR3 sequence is CASSPHGGQTNEQFF. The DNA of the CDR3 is TGTGCCAGCAGCCCACATGGGGGGCAGACGAATGAGCAGTTCTTC.

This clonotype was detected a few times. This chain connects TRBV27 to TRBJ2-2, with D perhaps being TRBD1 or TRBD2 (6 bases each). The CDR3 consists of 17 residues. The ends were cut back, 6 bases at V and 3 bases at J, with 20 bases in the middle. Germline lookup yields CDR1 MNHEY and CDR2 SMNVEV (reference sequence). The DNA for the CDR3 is TGTGCCAGCAGCCCCCACCAGGAGGGGGGTTACACCGGGGAGCTGTTTTTT. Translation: CASSPHQEGGYTGELFF.

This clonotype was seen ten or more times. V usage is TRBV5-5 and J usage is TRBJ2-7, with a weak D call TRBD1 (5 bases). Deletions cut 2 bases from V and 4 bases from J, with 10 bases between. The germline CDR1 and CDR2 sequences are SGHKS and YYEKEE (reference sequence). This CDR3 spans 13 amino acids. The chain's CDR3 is CASSFRGSYEQYF. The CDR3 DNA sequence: TGTGCCAGCAGCTTTAGGGGATCTTACGAGCAGTACTTC.

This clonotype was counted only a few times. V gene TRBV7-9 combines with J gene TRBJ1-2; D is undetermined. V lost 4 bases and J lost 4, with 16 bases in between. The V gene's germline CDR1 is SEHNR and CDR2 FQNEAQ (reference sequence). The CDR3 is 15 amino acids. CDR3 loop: CASSSSQSWAYGYTF. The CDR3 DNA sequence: TGTGCCAGCAGCTCTTCCCAGTCTTGGGCCTATGGCTACACCTTC.

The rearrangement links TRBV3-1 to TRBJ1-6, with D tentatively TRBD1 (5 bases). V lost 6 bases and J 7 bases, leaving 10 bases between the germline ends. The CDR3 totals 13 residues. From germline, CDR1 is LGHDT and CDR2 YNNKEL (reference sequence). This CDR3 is CASRGPVNSPLHF. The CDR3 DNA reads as TGTGCCAGCAGGGGACCGGTCAATTCACCCCTCCACTTT.

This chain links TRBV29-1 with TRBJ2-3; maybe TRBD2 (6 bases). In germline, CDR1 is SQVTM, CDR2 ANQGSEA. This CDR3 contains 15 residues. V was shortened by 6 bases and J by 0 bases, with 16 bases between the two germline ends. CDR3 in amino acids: CSVAGDWRSTDTQYF. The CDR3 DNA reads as TGCAGCGTCGCCGGGGACTGGCGGAGCACAGATACGCAGTATTTT.

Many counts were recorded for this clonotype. The CDR3 loop reads CASSPAYDSMNTEAFF. The CDR3 nucleotides read TGTGCCAGCAGCCCCGCCTACGACAGCATGAACACTGAAGCTTTCTTT. The chain has TRBV7-2 and TRBJ1-1; D possibly corresponds to TRBD1 (5 bases). The V end was cut by 5 bases, the J end by 0 bases, with 16 bases between. The germline V gene has CDR1 SGHTA and CDR2 FQGNSA. The length of the CDR3 is 16 residues. The full variable domain, its missing parts supplied by reference TRBV7-2 and TRBJ1-1, is GAGVSQSPSNKVTEKGKDVELRCDPISGHTALYWYRQSLGQGLEFLIYFQGNSAPDKSGLPSDRFSAERTGGSVSTLTIQRTQQEDSAVYLCASSPAYDSMNTEAFFGQGTRLTVV.

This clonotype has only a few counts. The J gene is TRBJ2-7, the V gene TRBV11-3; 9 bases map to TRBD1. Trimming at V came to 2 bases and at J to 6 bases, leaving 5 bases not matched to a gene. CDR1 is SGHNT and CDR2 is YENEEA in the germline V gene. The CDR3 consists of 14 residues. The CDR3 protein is CASSLTGQGGEQYF. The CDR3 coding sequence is TGTGCCAGCAGCTTAACGGGACAGGGAGGCGAGCAGTACTTC.

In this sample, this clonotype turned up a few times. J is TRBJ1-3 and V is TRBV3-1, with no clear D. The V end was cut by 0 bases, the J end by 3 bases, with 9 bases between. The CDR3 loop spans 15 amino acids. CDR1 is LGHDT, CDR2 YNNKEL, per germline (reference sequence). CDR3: CASSQDWGFGNTIYF. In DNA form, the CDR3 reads TGTGCCAGCAGCCAAGATTGGGGTTTTGGAAACACCATATATTTT.

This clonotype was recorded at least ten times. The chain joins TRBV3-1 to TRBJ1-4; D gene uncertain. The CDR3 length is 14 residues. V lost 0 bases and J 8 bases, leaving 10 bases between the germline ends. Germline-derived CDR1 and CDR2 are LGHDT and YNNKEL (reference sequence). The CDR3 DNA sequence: TGTGCCAGCAGCCAAGATCCCGATACAGAAAAACTGTTTTTT. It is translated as CASSQDPDTEKLFF.

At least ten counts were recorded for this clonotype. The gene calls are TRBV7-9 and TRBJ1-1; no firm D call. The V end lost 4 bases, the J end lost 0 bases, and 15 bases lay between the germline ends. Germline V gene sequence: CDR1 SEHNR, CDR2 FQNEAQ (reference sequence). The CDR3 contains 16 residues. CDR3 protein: CASSSTRTDMNTEAFF. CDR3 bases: TGTGCCAGCAGCTCGACTCGGACGGATATGAACACTGAAGCTTTCTTT.

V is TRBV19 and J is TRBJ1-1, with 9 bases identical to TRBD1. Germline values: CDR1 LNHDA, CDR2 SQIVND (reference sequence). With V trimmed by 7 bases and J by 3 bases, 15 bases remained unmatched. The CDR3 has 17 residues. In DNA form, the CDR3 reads TGTGCCAGTACCATGGACAGGGGTAGTGGGTTGGACACTGAAGCTTTCTTT. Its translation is CASTMDRGSGLDTEAFF.

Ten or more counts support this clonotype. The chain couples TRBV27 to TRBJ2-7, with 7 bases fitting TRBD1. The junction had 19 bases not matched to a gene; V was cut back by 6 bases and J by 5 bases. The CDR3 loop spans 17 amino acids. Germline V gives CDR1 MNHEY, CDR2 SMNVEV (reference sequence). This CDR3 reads CASRKPYSTGSIDEQYF. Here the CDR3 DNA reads TGTGCCAGCAGGAAGCCCTACTCGACAGGGAGTATCGACGAGCAGTACTTC.